One and the same sample provided the 21 T cell receptor beta chains below, sequenced in a study of control samples from healthy donors and cancer patients. The method was immunoSEQ multiplex PCR; TCRdb's version includes in-frame clones alone and lacks a portion of them. The sample records around 92,000 clones, approximately 78% being singletons. Sequencing used blood. All receptors come from a man in his 60s in good health.

This chain connects TRBV6-5 to TRBJ2-7; TRBD1 matches 11 bases. In germline, CDR1 is MNHEY, CDR2 SVGAGI. This CDR3 has 14 residues. J was trimmed by 3 bases and V by 6 bases; bases with no gene match: 4. Here the CDR3 DNA reads TGTGCCAGCAGGGGGACAGGGGGGAGCTACGAGCAGTACTTC. The encoded protein is CASRGTGGSYEQYF.

This chain joins TRBV6-5 and TRBJ2-7, with 7 positions matching TRBD1. The V and J ends lost 4 bases and 4 bases, in that order; junction bases with no gene match: 7. Germline lookup yields CDR1 MNHEY and CDR2 SVGAGI. The CDR3 extends over 14 amino acids. The CDR3 DNA follows: TGTGCCAGCAGTTGGACGACAGGGATATACGAGCAGTACTTC. Encoded protein: CASSWTTGIYEQYF.

The chain has TRBV7-6 and TRBJ1-1, with unresolved D. The V end was cut by 4 bases, the J end by 2 bases, with 14 bases between. CDR1 is SGHVS and CDR2 is FNYEAQ in the germline V gene. The CDR3 totals 15 residues. CDR3 loop: CASSSIPGVNTEAFF. In DNA, the CDR3 is TGTGCCAGCAGCTCAATACCGGGAGTAAACACTGAAGCTTTCTTT.

The chain uses TRBV19 and TRBJ2-7; a weak D match, TRBD1 (6 bases). The ends were cut back, 3 bases at V and 0 bases at J, with 12 bases in the middle. Germline V gene sequence: CDR1 LNHDA, CDR2 SQIVND (reference sequence). CDR3 length equals 15 residues. CDR3 sequence reads: CASSILGQSSYEQYF. The CDR3 nucleotides read TGTGCCAGTAGTATCCTTGGACAGAGCTCCTACGAGCAGTACTTC.

The count of this clone is one. The genes are TRBV4-1 and TRBJ2-1; D is unresolved. V shed 0 bases and J shed 0 bases, with 6 bases lying between them. Per the germline V gene, CDR1 is MGHRA and CDR2 is YSYEKL. The CDR3 runs to 15 residues. CDR3 region: CASSQDWDSYNEQFF. CDR3 DNA sequence: TGCGCCAGCAGCCAAGATTGGGACTCCTACAATGAGCAGTTCTTC.

The chain is built from TRBV10-1 and TRBJ2-3; D call uncertain. The CDR3 contains 14 residues. Germline V gene lookup returns CDR1 WNHNN and CDR2 SYGVQD (reference sequence). The ends were cut back, 4 bases at V and 0 bases at J, with 8 bases in the middle. CDR3 loop: CASSVGVSTDTQYF. CDR3 bases: TGCGCCAGCAGTGTTGGAGTTAGCACAGATACGCAGTATTTT.

This clone appeared once. The chain recombines TRBV20-1 with TRBJ1-1; D is unclear. V lost 6 bases to trimming and J lost 8 bases, with 10 bases between them. Germline CDR1 is DFQATT and CDR2 is SNEGSKA (reference sequence). The CDR3 length is 10 residues. The CDR3 DNA is TGCAGTGCCCCGCGGATGGAAGCTTTCTTT. Amino acids: CSAPRMEAFF.

There are a few counts of this clone. This chain links TRBV7-2 with TRBJ2-7; D not certain. The CDR3 runs 16 residues. Germline V gives CDR1 SGHTA, CDR2 FQGNSA. Trimming took off 0 bases at V and 2 bases at J, with 14 bases between the two ends. The CDR3 is CASSLALLPAPYEQYF. The CDR3 coding sequence is TGTGCCAGCAGCTTAGCCTTATTACCGGCCCCCTACGAGCAGTACTTC.

The chain is built from TRBV19 and TRBJ2-1; D tentatively reads TRBD1 or TRBD2 (5 bases each). V was pared by 5 bases and J by 4 bases, with 18 bases between. Per the germline V gene, CDR1 is LNHDA and CDR2 is SQIVND (reference sequence). The CDR3 contains 16 residues. CDR3 bases: TGTGCCAGTAGTGCCGTGGGGGAAATCCGATACAATGAGCAGTTCTTC. Amino acid sequence: CASSAVGEIRYNEQFF.

This sequence joins TRBV5-6 and TRBJ1-3; D is ambiguous. Germline V gene data show CDR1 as SGHDT and CDR2 as YYEEEE. The CDR3 sequence is 16 residues long. V lost 1 base and J 4 bases, leaving 15 bases between the germline ends. The CDR3 here is CASSLFRLDAGNTIYF. CDR3 in DNA: TGTGCCAGCAGCTTGTTCCGGCTGGACGCAGGAAACACCATATATTTT.

The rearrangement joins TRBV11-3 to TRBJ2-3; 7 bases are shared with TRBD2. The CDR3 loop spans 17 amino acids. CDR1 is SGHNT and CDR2 is YENEEA in the germline V gene. V was pared by 0 bases and J by 4 bases, with 10 bases of the junction left unmatched. CDR3 coding DNA: TGTGCCAGCAGCTTAGACCGGGTATGGGGGGGATCAGATACGCAGTATTTT. Its translation: CASSLDRVWGGSDTQYF.

V is TRBV5-5 and J is TRBJ1-2; 8 bases agree with TRBD1. V lost 4 bases to trimming and J lost 4 bases; unmatched junction nucleotides: 12. The CDR3 loop spans 16 amino acids. The germline CDR1 and CDR2 sequences are SGHKS and YYEKEE (reference sequence). The CDR3 sequence is CASSRDRNPYAYGYTF. CDR3 nucleotide sequence: TGTGCCAGCAGCCGGGACAGGAACCCCTACGCCTATGGCTACACCTTC. The variable domain in full, completed from reference TRBV5-5 and TRBJ1-2, reads DAGVTQSPTHLIKTRGQQVTLRCSPISGHKSVSWYQQVLGQGPQFIFQYYEKEERGRGNFPDRFSARQFPNYSSELNVNALLLGDSALYLCASSRDRNPYAYGYTFGSGTRLTVV.

V is TRBV28 and J is TRBJ1-2, with D possibly TRBD1 on 5 matching bases. In germline, CDR1 is MDHEN, CDR2 SYDVKM. V lost 6 bases and J lost 4, with 12 bases in between. This CDR3 spans 13 amino acids. This CDR3 is CASRIAGLYGYTF. The CDR3 DNA follows: TGTGCCAGCAGAATAGCGGGACTCTATGGCTACACCTTC.

The chain employs TRBV24-1 and TRBJ2-1; D tentatively reads TRBD1 or TRBD2 (5 bases each). The CDR3 sequence is 16 residues long. The V end lost 3 bases, the J end lost 3 bases, and 14 bases lay between the germline ends. Germline CDR1 reads KGHDR; CDR2 reads SFDVKD. CDR3 sequence: CATSDNAQGDYNEQFF. Written as DNA, the CDR3 is TGTGCCACCAGTGATAATGCCCAGGGAGACTACAATGAGCAGTTCTTC.

This chain uses TRBV3-1 (or the pseudogene TRBV3-2) with TRBJ2-2; the D is unclear. The CDR3 consists of 15 residues. The germline V gene has CDR1 LGHDT and CDR2 YNNKEL (reference sequence). V dropped 2 bases and J dropped 5 bases, with 12 bases sitting between them. DNA for the CDR3: TGTGCCAGCAGCCAAAATATATTAGGTACCGGGGAGCTGTTTTTT. It translates to CASSQNILGTGELFF.

V and J are TRBV5-8 and TRBJ1-1, with no clear D. Between the trimmed V and J ends, which lost 4 bases and 8 bases, there was a span of 0 bases. The CDR3 totals 8 residues. Germline-derived CDR1 and CDR2 are SGHTS and YDEGEE. The CDR3 spells CASSEAFF. CDR3 in DNA: TGTGCCAGCAGCGAAGCTTTCTTT.

This clone was seen more than once but under ten times. This chain joins TRBV30 and TRBJ1-5; D remains ambiguous. V lost 1 base and J 4 bases, leaving 8 bases between the germline ends. There are 13 residues in the CDR3. The germline V gene has CDR1 GTSNPN and CDR2 SVGIG (reference sequence). CDR3 sequence reads: CAWSAPKNQPQHF. The CDR3 region has the DNA TGTGCCTGGAGTGCCCCGAAGAATCAGCCCCAGCATTTT.

This chain connects TRBV28 to TRBJ1-6; tentative D call: TRBD1 (5 bases). Germline V gives CDR1 MDHEN, CDR2 SYDVKM. V lost 6 bases, J lost 7 bases, and 16 bases lay in between. CDR3 length: 15 amino acids. DNA for the CDR3: TGTGCCAGCAGCATACTAAGTGGGGGAAATTCACCCCTCCACTTT. Translating gives CASSILSGGNSPLHF. Variable domain in full (rest from reference TRBV28 and TRBJ1-6): DVKVTQSSRYLVKRTGEKVFLECVQDMDHENMFWYRQDPGLGLRLIYFSYDVKMKEKGDIPEGYSVSREKKERFSLILESASTNQTSMYLCASSILSGGNSPLHFGNGTRLTVT.

The CDR3 coding sequence is TGTGCCAGCAGTTTACCATCGGACAGGGAAGCTTTCTTT. Protein product: CASSLPSDREAFF. The chain links TRBV28 to TRBJ1-1, with 7 bases fitting TRBD1. This CDR3 is built from 13 residues. The V and J ends lost 2 bases and 8 bases, in that order; junction bases with no gene match: 5. Germline V gene data show CDR1 as MDHEN and CDR2 as SYDVKM.

The V call is TRBV12-3 or TRBV12-4, the J call TRBJ1-5; D gene unclear. The CDR3 spans 12 residues. V dropped 3 bases and J dropped 7 bases, with 7 bases sitting between them. CDR3: CASSFPPQPQHF. DNA for the CDR3: TGTGCCAGCAGTTTCCCCCCCCAGCCCCAGCATTTT.

J is TRBJ2-1 and V is TRBV18; the match to TRBD1 covers 9 bases. CDR1 is KGHSH, CDR2 LQKENI, per germline. J gave up 7 bases and V 7 bases, and 5 bases lay outside the gene matches. The CDR3 is made up of 13 amino acids. CDR3 sequence reads: CASYGTGSNEQFF. The CDR3 DNA reads as TGTGCCAGCTATGGGACAGGGTCGAATGAGCAGTTCTTC.